Below, 22 T cell receptor beta chains from the same sample are listed, as sequenced in a study of low-dose radiotherapy and immunotherapy resistance in tumors. Documented time point: after trial treatment. Described treatment: LDRT plus nivolumab, ipilimumab, low-dose cyclophosphamide and aspirin (RACIN trial). First-strand cDNA relied on TRAV- and TRBV-specific primers spanning alpha and beta chains. The PCR that amplified TCRs ran for approximately 20 cycles, relying on a constant-region primer and a V-primer adapter. MiXCR, applied by TCRdb to the reads, yields one record per CDR3 protein. Of around 80,000 distinct CDR3 sequences in the sample, over 15% were seen once. The input for sequencing was PBMCs, taken after low-dose radiotherapy plus immunotherapy. The receptors here all came from a male donor with prostate cancer.

This clonotype was detected many times. Mismatch with germline at one junction end may stem from a read error. V usage is TRBV5-1 and J usage is TRBJ2-7; D could derive from TRBD1 or TRBD2 (6 bases each). The CDR3 loop spans 15 amino acids. Germline assignment: CDR1 SGHRS and CDR2 YFSETQ. The CDR3 loop is CASSLGGSPSYEQYF. The CDR3, as DNA: TGTGCCAGCAGCTTAGGGGGGTCCCCCTCCTACGAGCAGTACTTC.

The rearrangement uses TRBV7-9 and TRBJ2-1; D not resolved. The CDR3 has 14 residues. V dropped 5 bases and J dropped 3 bases, with 11 bases sitting between them. Germline V gives CDR1 SEHNR, CDR2 FQNEAQ (reference sequence). CDR3 nucleotides: TGTGCCAGCAGCCACGCTAAGAGCTACAATGAGCAGTTCTTC. Protein sequence: CASSHAKSYNEQFF.

Comment on this clonotype: A junction end diverges from the germline sequence, so it may reflect a read error. The chain recombines TRBV5-1 with TRBJ1-5, with no clear D. The CDR3 loop spans 16 amino acids. CDR1 and CDR2 from the germline V gene are SGHRS and YFSETQ. CDR3 in DNA: TGTGCCAGCAGCTTGGGAGTGGCCTATAACAATCAGCCCCAGCATTTT. Its protein product is CASSLGVAYNNQPQHF.

The chain carries TRBV7-2 and TRBJ2-6, with D unclear. The germline V gene encodes CDR1 SGHTA and CDR2 FQGNSA. The CDR3 runs to 15 residues. Trimming removed 4 bases at V and 0 bases at J, with 7 bases between. The CDR3 spells CASSYSGSGANVLTF. CDR3 nucleotide sequence: TGTGCCAGCAGCTACTCGGGCTCTGGGGCCAACGTCCTGACTTTC.

Comments on this clonotype: One base separates it from a far larger clone, so it is likely a read error. The chain carries TRBV4-1 and TRBJ2-5; 11 bases line up with TRBD2. The CDR3 consists of 18 residues. The V gene end was trimmed by 1 base and the J gene end by 11 bases; junction bases not matched to a gene: 18. CDR1 is MGHRA and CDR2 is YSYEKL in the germline V gene. The CDR3 coding sequence is TGCGCCAGCAGCCAAGGGTCCCATCGACTAGCGGGAACCTACGGGCAGTACTTC. Encoded protein: CASSQGSHRLAGTYGQYF.

The table lists this clonotype with many counts. V gene TRBV28 combines with J gene TRBJ1-1; 8 nucleotides align to TRBD1. This CDR3 is 15 amino acids long. The junction had 11 bases not matched to a gene; V was cut back by 6 bases and J by 5 bases. In germline, CDR1 is MDHEN, CDR2 SYDVKM. CDR3 nucleotide sequence: TGTGCCAGCAGATTTGTCACAGGGGGAGGGACTGAAGCTTTCTTT. Its protein is CASRFVTGGGTEAFF.

This clonotype was found many times. The CDR3 reads CSVVEGVGTEAFF. The CDR3 nucleotides read TGCAGCGTTGTAGAGGGGGTGGGCACTGAAGCTTTCTTT. V gene TRBV29-1 combines with J gene TRBJ1-1; TRBD1 is a possible D gene (6 bases). V lost 4 bases to trimming and J lost 4 bases, with 13 bases between them. CDR3 length: 13 residues. Germline assignment: CDR1 SQVTM and CDR2 ANQGSEA.

This clonotype has at least ten counts. The chain links TRBV20-1 to TRBJ2-1; D may be TRBD1 or TRBD2 (5 bases each). The V gene lost 6 bases and the J gene lost 1 base, with 16 bases spanning the gap. Germline V gene data show CDR1 as DFQATT and CDR2 as SNEGSKA (reference sequence). This CDR3 spans 15 amino acids. CDR3 nucleotide sequence: TGCAGTGCCCCGAGGGGTCTTTTGTCCTACAATGAGCAGTTCTTC. Amino acids: CSAPRGLLSYNEQFF.

CDR3 sequence reads: CASSARTGDEQYF. For the CDR3, the DNA is TGTGCCAGCAGCGCCCGGACTGGGGACGAGCAGTACTTC. The chain joins TRBV7-2 to TRBJ2-7, with TRBD2 as a possible D gene (5 bases). CDR1 and CDR2 (germline): SGHTA, FQGNSA. The CDR3 totals 13 residues. The ends were cut back, 5 bases at V and 5 bases at J, with 13 bases in the middle.

Remarks on this clonotype: The final CDR3 position lacks the conserved phenylalanine or tryptophan, pointing to a likely read error. The gene calls are TRBV13 and TRBJ2-5, with D possibly being TRBD1 (7 bases). Germline CDR1 and CDR2: PRHDT and FYEKMQ (reference sequence). This CDR3 has 15 residues. This CDR3 reads CVSSAKSTGRETQYL. As DNA, the CDR3 is TGTGTCAGCAGCGCCAAATCGACAGGGAGGGAGACCCAGTACTTA.

This clonotype was observed at least ten times. The rearrangement uses TRBV3-1 and TRBJ2-2; the match to TRBD2 covers 11 bases. The V gene end was trimmed by 2 bases and the J gene end by 1 base; junction bases not matched to a gene: 15. Germline V gene data show CDR1 as LGHDT and CDR2 as YNNKEL (reference sequence). The CDR3 totals 21 residues. The CDR3 DNA reads as TGTGCCAGCAGCCAACAAGGGGCTGGGGCTAGCGGGAGGCAGAACACCGGGGAGCTGTTTTTT. This encodes CASSQQGAGASGRQNTGELFF.

This clonotype came up many times. The gene calls are TRBV10-3 and TRBJ2-3, with unresolved D. V lost 10 bases and J lost 5, with 10 bases in between. Germline V gives CDR1 ENHRY, CDR2 SYGVKD. This CDR3 spans 11 amino acids. The chain's CDR3 is CATVAEDTQYF. DNA for the CDR3: TGTGCCACCGTCGCAGAAGATACGCAGTATTTT.

Ten or more counts support this clonotype. This rearrangement joins TRBV7-2 to TRBJ2-5; 11 bases are a match to TRBD2. Trimming cost V 1 base and J 4 bases; bases outside gene matches: 8. Germline V CDR1 and CDR2: SGHTA, FQGNSA. CDR3 length equals 17 residues. The chain's CDR3 is CASSLGILAGVGETQYF. The CDR3 DNA reads TGTGCCAGCAGCTTAGGAATACTAGCGGGAGTAGGAGAGACCCAGTACTTC. Based on the CDR3 plus reference TRBV7-2 and TRBJ2-5, the full variable domain is GAGVSQSPSNKVTEKGKDVELRCDPISGHTALYWYRQSLGQGLEFLIYFQGNSAPDKSGLPSDRFSAERTGGSVSTLTIQRTQQEDSAVYLCASSLGILAGVGETQYFGPGTRLLVL.

This clonotype occurred many times. V is TRBV13 and J is TRBJ2-2; 7 bases map to TRBD1. Germline V CDR1 and CDR2: PRHDT, FYEKMQ (reference sequence). This CDR3 spans 15 amino acids. Trimming at V came to 3 bases and at J to 3 bases, leaving 4 bases not matched to a gene. CDR3 DNA: TGTGCCAGCAGCTTCTACAGGGGCGACACCGGGGAGCTGTTTTTT. This codes for CASSFYRGDTGELFF.

This clonotype occurred many times. The gene calls are TRBV30 and TRBJ1-1; 7 nucleotides line up with TRBD1. CDR1 is GTSNPN, CDR2 SVGIG, per germline (reference sequence). This CDR3 is built from 14 residues. With 2 bases clipped from V and 3 bases from J, the junction kept 6 bases outside the gene matches. CDR3 sequence (DNA): TGTGCCTGGAGTTCATTACAGGGGTACACTGAAGCTTTCTTT. Its translation: CAWSSLQGYTEAFF. Full variable domain (missing parts from reference TRBV30 and TRBJ1-1): SQTIHQWPATLVQPVGSPLSLECTVEGTSNPNLYWYRQAAGRGLQLLFYSVGIGQISSEVPQNLSASRPQDRQFILSSKKLLLSDSGFYLCAWSSLQGYTEAFFGQGTRLTVV.

This clonotype was seen repeatedly, ten times or more. The genes are TRBV15 and TRBJ2-2; 8 positions agree with TRBD1. The V gene end was trimmed by 3 bases and the J gene end by 6 bases; junction bases not matched to a gene: 3. Germline V CDR1 and CDR2: LNHNV, YYDKDF (reference sequence). This CDR3 region has 14 residues. CDR3: CATSRDRVAGELFF. The CDR3, as DNA: TGTGCCACCAGCAGGGACAGGGTCGCCGGGGAGCTGTTTTTT.

V and J are TRBV7-2 and TRBJ2-1; D is possibly TRBD2 (6 bases). CDR3 length equals 15 residues. Looked up from germline, CDR1 is SGHTA and CDR2 is FQGNSA. The CDR3 region is CGSSLLGGSYNEQFF. In DNA, the CDR3 is TGTGGTAGCAGCTTACTCGGGGGCTCCTACAATGAGCAGTTCTTC.

In this sample, this clonotype turned up many times. CDR3 DNA: TGTGCCAGCGAGGTTTGGAGCGGGACCGGGGAGCTGTTTTTT. It encodes CASEVWSGTGELFF. The chain is built from TRBV2 and TRBJ2-2; tentatively, D is TRBD2 (6 bases). The CDR3 runs to 14 residues. With 8 bases removed from V and 5 bases from J, the gap between germline ends came to 15 bases. Germline-derived CDR1 and CDR2 are SNHLY and FYNNEI.

The table lists this clonotype with many counts. The V call is TRBV5-5, the J call TRBJ2-2; maybe TRBD1 (5 bases). CDR1 is SGHKS and CDR2 is YYEKEE in the germline V gene (reference sequence). The V gene lost 1 base and the J gene lost 0 bases, with 16 bases spanning the gap. The CDR3 consists of 18 residues. CDR3 DNA sequence: TGTGCCAGCAGCTTGAGTGGGCTGGGGCTGACGAACACCGGGGAGCTGTTTTTT. It is translated as CASSLSGLGLTNTGELFF. The complete variable domain, with remaining parts taken from reference TRBV5-5 and TRBJ2-2, reads DAGVTQSPTHLIKTRGQQVTLRCSPISGHKSVSWYQQVLGQGPQFIFQYYEKEERGRGNFPDRFSARQFPNYSSELNVNALLLGDSALYLCASSLSGLGLTNTGELFFGEGSRLTVL.

There are many counts of this clonotype. V and J are TRBV7-2 and TRBJ2-1; no definite D call. With 5 bases removed from V and 7 bases from J, the gap between germline ends came to 21 bases. Germline V gene data show CDR1 as SGHTA and CDR2 as FQGNSA. CDR3 length equals 16 residues. CDR3: CASSEMGGRSMNEQFF. CDR3 nucleotides: TGTGCCAGCAGCGAGATGGGTGGCCGTTCGATGAATGAGCAGTTCTTC.

Ten or more counts support this clonotype. The chain links TRBV15 to TRBJ2-1; D possibly corresponds to TRBD2 (6 bases). The CDR3 has 16 residues. Trimming pared 2 bases from V and 4 bases from J, leaving 15 bases between. Germline values: CDR1 LNHNV, CDR2 YYDKDF (reference sequence). DNA of the CDR3: TGTGCCACCAGCAGACCTTCCGGGGAGGCGTACAATGAGCAGTTCTTC. Encoded protein: CATSRPSGEAYNEQFF.

This clonotype was counted at least ten times. This CDR3 reads CASSLVVAGAGTQYF. The CDR3 DNA sequence: TGTGCCAGCAGCTTAGTAGTAGCGGGAGCCGGTACGCAGTATTTT. The chain has TRBV7-9 and TRBJ2-3; 9 bases agree with TRBD2. CDR1 and CDR2 from the germline V gene are SEHNR and FQNEAQ (reference sequence). This CDR3 contains 15 residues. V lost 1 base, J lost 8 bases, and 7 bases stayed unmatched.